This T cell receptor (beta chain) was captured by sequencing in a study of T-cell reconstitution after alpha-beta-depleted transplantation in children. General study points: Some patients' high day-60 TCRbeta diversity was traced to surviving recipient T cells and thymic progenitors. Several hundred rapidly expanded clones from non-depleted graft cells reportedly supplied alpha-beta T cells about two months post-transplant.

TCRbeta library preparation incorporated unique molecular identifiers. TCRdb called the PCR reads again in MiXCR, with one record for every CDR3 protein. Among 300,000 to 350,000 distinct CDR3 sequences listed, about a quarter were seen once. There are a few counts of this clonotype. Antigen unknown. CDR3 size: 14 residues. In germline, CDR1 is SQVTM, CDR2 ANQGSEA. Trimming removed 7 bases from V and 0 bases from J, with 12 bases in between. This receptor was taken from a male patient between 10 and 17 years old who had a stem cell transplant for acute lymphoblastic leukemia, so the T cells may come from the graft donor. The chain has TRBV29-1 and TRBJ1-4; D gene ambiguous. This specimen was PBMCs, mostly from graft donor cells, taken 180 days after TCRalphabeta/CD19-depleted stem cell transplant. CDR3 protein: CSAGYAATNEKLFF. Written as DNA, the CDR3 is TGCAGCGCCGGATATGCTGCAACTAATGAAAAACTGTTTTTT.